This TCR beta chain was recovered during a study of T-cell reconstitution after alpha-beta-depleted transplantation in children. Study findings and constraints: Newly made T cells mostly supplied T-cell counts and diversity one year after transplant. Where alpha-beta T cells came from about two months after transplant was reportedly several hundred expanded graft clones. Some patients showed high day-60 TCRbeta diversity, which derived from surviving recipient T cells and thymic progenitors.

This clonotype was recorded at least ten times. Its target is unknown. The library targeted TCRbeta and was prepared with unique molecular identifiers. TCRdb processed the PCR reads anew with MiXCR; each CDR3 protein has one entry. The sample holds approximately 82,000 distinct CDR3 sequences, roughly 18% seen once. Trimming took 7 bases from V and 2 from J; bases not matched to a gene: 10. The CDR3 is made up of 15 amino acids. Germline V gene lookup returns CDR1 MNHNS and CDR2 SASEGT. This chain links TRBV6-1 with TRBJ2-7; 8 bases agree with TRBD1. This sample comprised PBMCs, mostly from graft donor cells, obtained 360 days after TCRalphabeta/CD19-depleted stem cell transplant. The sequence came from a male patient aged 2 to 9 who had a stem cell transplant for acute lymphoblastic leukemia, so the T cells may come from the graft donor. CDR3 region: CASTLRGTGTYEQYF. CDR3 DNA sequence: TGTGCCAGCACCCTTAGGGGGACAGGAACCTACGAGCAGTACTTC.